This T cell receptor (beta chain) was sequenced in a study of blood T cell repertoires in COVID-19. The germline V gene has CDR1 SGHRS and CDR2 YFSETQ. The CDR3 has 14 amino acids. V was pared by 0 bases and J by 5 bases, with 2 bases of the junction left unmatched. The assay was immunoSEQ multiplex PCR, and TCRdb's table has in-frame clones only and misses some. In the table there are 100,000 or so clones, approximately 92% of which are singletons. The chain carries TRBV5-1 and TRBJ2-4; TRBD1 matches 7 bases. This clonotype originated in a woman in her fifties or sixties with active COVID-19. The specimen sequenced was peripheral blood. The CDR3, as DNA: TGCGCCAGCAGCTTGGCCACAGGGGAAAACATTCAGTACTTC. It yields the protein CASSLATGENIQYF.